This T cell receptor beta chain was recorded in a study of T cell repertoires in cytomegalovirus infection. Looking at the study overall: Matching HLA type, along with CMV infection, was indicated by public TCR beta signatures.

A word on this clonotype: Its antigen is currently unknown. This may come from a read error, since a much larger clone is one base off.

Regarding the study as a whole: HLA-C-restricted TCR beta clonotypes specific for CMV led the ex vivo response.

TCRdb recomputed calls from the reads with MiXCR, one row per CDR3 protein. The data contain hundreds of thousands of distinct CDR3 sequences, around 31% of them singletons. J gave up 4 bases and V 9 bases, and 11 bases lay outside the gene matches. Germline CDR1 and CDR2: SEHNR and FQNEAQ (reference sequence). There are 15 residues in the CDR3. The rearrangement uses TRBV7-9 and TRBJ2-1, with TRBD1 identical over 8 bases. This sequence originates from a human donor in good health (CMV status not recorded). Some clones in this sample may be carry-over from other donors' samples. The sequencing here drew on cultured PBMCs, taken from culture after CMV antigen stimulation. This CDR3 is CARSEDRGGYNEQFF. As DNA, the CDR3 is TGTGCCAGGAGCGAAGACAGGGGAGGTTACAATGAGCAGTTCTTC.